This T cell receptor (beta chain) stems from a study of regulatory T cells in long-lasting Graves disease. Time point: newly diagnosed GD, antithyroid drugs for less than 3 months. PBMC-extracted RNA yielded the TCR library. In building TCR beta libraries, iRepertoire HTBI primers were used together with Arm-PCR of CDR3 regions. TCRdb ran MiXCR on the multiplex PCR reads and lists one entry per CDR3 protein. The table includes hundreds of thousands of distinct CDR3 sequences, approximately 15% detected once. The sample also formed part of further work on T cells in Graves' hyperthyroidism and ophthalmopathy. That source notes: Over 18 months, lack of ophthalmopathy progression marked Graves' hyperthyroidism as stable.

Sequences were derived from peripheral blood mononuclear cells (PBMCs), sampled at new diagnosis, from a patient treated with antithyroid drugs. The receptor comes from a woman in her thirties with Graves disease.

The CDR3 reads CAWSSSYSLGYTF. CDR3 coding DNA: TGTGCCTGGAGCTCCTCCTACTCGCTAGGCTACACCTTC. This chain joins TRBV30 and TRBJ1-2; D unresolved. This CDR3 is 13 amino acids long. Germline V lookup: CDR1 GTSNPN, CDR2 SVGIG (reference sequence). Trimming removed 3 bases at V and 8 bases at J, with 16 bases between.